Presented here are 22 T cell receptor beta chains from one specimen sequenced in a study of blood T cell repertoires in COVID-19. Generated by immunoSEQ multiplex PCR, the TCRdb table keeps only in-frame clones and is missing some. The table shows around 300,000 clones, with 88% occurring only once. The sequencing input was peripheral blood. Receptors were obtained from a young man with active or convalescent COVID-19.

This chain connects TRBV19 to TRBJ2-1; 9 nucleotides match TRBD1. The CDR3 runs to 16 residues. Trimming cost V 7 bases and J 7 bases; bases outside gene matches: 14. Germline values: CDR1 LNHDA, CDR2 SQIVND (reference sequence). The CDR3 coding sequence is TGTGCCAGTAATCCACAGGGGGCGATTTCCCCTAATGAGCAGTTCTTC. This gives the protein CASNPQGAISPNEQFF.

This clone appeared a single time. The rearrangement uses TRBV29-1 and TRBJ1-2; 7 bases map to TRBD1. The germline CDR1 and CDR2 sequences are SQVTM and ANQGSEA. The V gene end was trimmed by 6 bases and the J gene end by 0 bases; junction bases not matched to a gene: 7. The CDR3 totals 14 residues. The CDR3 region has the DNA TGCAGCGTGGACAACAGGGGAACTAACTATGGCTACACCTTC. Amino acids: CSVDNRGTNYGYTF.

V is TRBV6-5 and J is TRBJ2-5; TRBD1 matches 10 bases. Germline trimming cut 4 bases from V and 5 bases from J; bases unmatched to any gene: 4. Germline CDR1 MNHEY, CDR2 SVGAGI. The CDR3 extends over 14 amino acids. The CDR3 loop is CASSWGQGSETQYF. The CDR3 bases are TGTGCCAGCAGTTGGGGACAGGGGAGCGAGACCCAGTACTTC.

Here the CDR3 reads CASSDRGSYNEQFF. DNA of the CDR3: TGTGCCAGCAGTGACAGGGGCTCCTACAATGAGCAGTTCTTC. The chain links TRBV2 to TRBJ2-1, with a possible D match to TRBD1 (6 bases). Trimming shortened V by 3 bases and J by 0 bases, and 6 bases separated the two germline ends. The CDR3 loop spans 14 amino acids. Per germline, CDR1 SNHLY and CDR2 FYNNEI.

This chain connects TRBV4-1 to TRBJ1-2, with D uncertain. Germline V gene sequence: CDR1 MGHRA, CDR2 YSYEKL. V was clipped by 0 bases and J by 3 bases, with 11 bases between them. This CDR3 spans 15 amino acids. CDR3 nucleotides: TGCGCCAGCAGCCAAGATGAAGGGAGGGACTATGGCTACACCTTC. It codes for CASSQDEGRDYGYTF.

This chain's CDR3 is CASSAGTGGPETQYF. The CDR3 region has the DNA TGCGCCAGCAGCGCCGGGACAGGGGGCCCCGAGACCCAGTACTTC. The V gene is TRBV5-1, the J gene TRBJ2-5; TRBD1 matches 12 bases. The length of the CDR3 is 15 residues. V trimming: 4 bases; J trimming: 5 bases; junction bases outside the gene matches: 6. Germline CDR1 and CDR2: SGHRS and YFSETQ.

This sequence joins TRBV6-1 and TRBJ1-6; possibly TRBD1 for D (6 bases). This CDR3 is 15 amino acids long. With 2 bases removed from V and 7 bases from J, the gap between germline ends came to 12 bases. Per the germline V gene, CDR1 is MNHNS and CDR2 is SASEGT. Written as DNA, the CDR3 is TGTGCCAGCAGTGAAAACAGGGTCCCGAATTCACCCCTCCACTTT. The encoded protein is CASSENRVPNSPLHF.

This chain uses TRBV11-2 with TRBJ1-2; TRBD1 might be the D (6 bases). CDR1 SGHAT and CDR2 FQNNGV come from the germline V gene. This CDR3 has 13 amino acids. V was cut by 3 bases and J by 3 bases, with 8 bases left in between. CDR3 DNA sequence: TGTGCCAGCAGCTTTGGACAGCACTATGGCTACACCTTC. Protein sequence: CASSFGQHYGYTF.

J is TRBJ1-1 and V is TRBV10-1; a possible D gene is TRBD1 (6 bases). V dropped 3 bases and J dropped 6 bases, with 17 bases sitting between them. Looked up from germline, CDR1 is WNHNN and CDR2 is SYGVQD (reference sequence). This CDR3 has 15 amino acids. The CDR3 DNA reads as TGCGCCAGCAGTGACGGTGGTGGGGGCAACGCTGAAGCTTTCTTT. Its protein is CASSDGGGGNAEAFF.

The rearrangement links TRBV4-1 to TRBJ1-6, with a possible D match to TRBD1 (5 bases). Germline V gives CDR1 MGHRA, CDR2 YSYEKL. The V gene lost 1 base and the J gene lost 10 bases, with 17 bases spanning the gap. The CDR3 extends over 16 amino acids. The CDR3 here is CASSQGPWQGFSPLHF. CDR3 nucleotides: TGCGCCAGCAGCCAAGGACCCTGGCAGGGTTTCTCACCCCTCCACTTT.

The chain employs TRBV11-2 and TRBJ2-5; maybe TRBD2 (6 bases). V was cut by 2 bases and J by 5 bases, with 15 bases left in between. The CDR3 sequence is 15 residues long. Per the germline V gene, CDR1 is SGHAT and CDR2 is FQNNGV. CDR3 sequence (DNA): TGTGCCAGCAGCTTATTATCTACGGGGGTCGAGACCCAGTACTTC. It translates to CASSLLSTGVETQYF.

This clone was counted between two and nine times. The rearrangement joins TRBV6-6 to TRBJ1-5, with D perhaps matching TRBD1 (5 bases). CDR1 and CDR2 from the germline V gene are MNHNY and SVGAGI (reference sequence). The CDR3 contains 12 residues. Trimming shortened V by 7 bases and J by 8 bases, and 12 bases separated the two germline ends. This CDR3 reads CASNDIGEPQHF. DNA for the CDR3: TGTGCCAGCAATGATATAGGGGAGCCCCAGCATTTT.

This chain connects TRBV4-1 to TRBJ1-2; 10 bases are shared with TRBD1. The J segment lost 8 bases and the V segment lost 3 bases, leaving 6 bases of the junction unmatched. CDR3 length equals 14 residues. From germline, CDR1 is MGHRA and CDR2 YSYEKL. The CDR3 region has the DNA TGCGCCAGCAGCCAGACAGGGGGCTCGGGAGGCTACACCTTC. Encoded protein: CASSQTGGSGGYTF.

This clone was detected only once. The genes are TRBV7-9 and TRBJ1-5; TRBD1 is a possible D gene (6 bases). The CDR3 spans 15 residues. Looked up from germline, CDR1 is SEHNR and CDR2 is FQNEAQ (reference sequence). Trimming removed 2 bases at V and 4 bases at J, with 12 bases between. The CDR3 nucleotides read TGTGCCAGCAGCTTACCAGGGGATAGGAATCAGCCCCAGCATTTT. This gives the protein CASSLPGDRNQPQHF. The variable domain in full, with the rest retrieved from reference TRBV7-9 and TRBJ1-5, is DTGVSQNPRHKITKRGQNVTFRCDPISEHNRLYWYRQTLGQGPEFLTYFQNEAQLEKSRLLSDRFSAERPKGSFSTLEIQRTEQGDSAMYLCASSLPGDRNQPQHFGDGTRLSIL.

The CDR3 sequence is CASSDRGTEAFF. The CDR3 DNA follows: TGTGCCAGCAGCGACAGGGGCACTGAAGCTTTCTTT. The chain links TRBV9 to TRBJ1-1, with 7 bases aligning to TRBD1. The V segment lost 3 bases and the J segment 4 bases; nucleotides outside the gene matches: 0. The germline gives CDR1 SGDLS, CDR2 YYNGEE. The CDR3 covers 12 residues.

This rearrangement joins TRBV11-2 to TRBJ1-2; perhaps TRBD1 as D (6 bases). Trimming shortened V by 2 bases and J by 3 bases, and 16 bases separated the two germline ends. Germline V gene data show CDR1 as SGHAT and CDR2 as FQNNGV. The CDR3 is 16 residues long. As DNA, the CDR3 is TGTGCCAGCAGCTTACGGCAGGGGATGACGCACTATGGCTACACCTTC. This encodes CASSLRQGMTHYGYTF.

The chain employs TRBV27 and TRBJ1-2, with TRBD1 matching 7 bases. This CDR3 spans 16 amino acids. From germline, CDR1 is MNHEY and CDR2 SMNVEV (reference sequence). The ends lost 5 bases at V and 4 bases at J; junction bases unmatched: 13. The CDR3 protein is CASSPSERGPGYGYTF. The CDR3 DNA reads TGTGCCAGCAGTCCTAGCGAAAGGGGGCCCGGCTATGGCTACACCTTC.

The chain has TRBV4-1 and TRBJ2-7, with 7 bases identical to TRBD2. The CDR3 runs to 13 residues. Germline V gene lookup returns CDR1 MGHRA and CDR2 YSYEKL. Trimming removed 5 bases from V and 0 bases from J; junction bases left unmatched: 1. The CDR3 DNA reads TGCGCCAGCAGCGAGCGGGACTCCTACGAGCAGTACTTC. It codes for CASSERDSYEQYF.

This sequence joins TRBV6-2 or TRBV6-3 and TRBJ2-3, with 7 bases that match TRBD2. Per germline, CDR1 MNHEY and CDR2 SVGEGT. The CDR3 totals 16 residues. Unmatched junction bases numbered 9, after V lost 0 bases and J lost 6 bases. The CDR3 reads CASSYSGGGGMDTQYF. CDR3 bases: TGTGCCAGCAGTTACTCGGGCGGGGGAGGTATGGATACGCAGTATTTT.

As concerns this clone: The junction does not match germline at one end; this may be a read error. V is TRBV9 and J is TRBJ2-3, with a tentative D call TRBD1 (5 bases). In germline, CDR1 is SGDLS, CDR2 YYNGEE. The CDR3 length is 15 residues. The CDR3 DNA sequence: TGTGCCAGCAACGTAGAAGCGCAGGGCAGAGATACGCAGTATTTT. Protein: CASNVEAQGRDTQYF.

This rearrangement joins TRBV19 to TRBJ2-3; TRBD2 aligns across 7 bases. V dropped 2 bases and J dropped 2; count of bases not matched to a gene: 4. The CDR3 is made up of 15 amino acids. Germline values: CDR1 LNHDA, CDR2 SQIVND (reference sequence). CDR3 DNA sequence: TGTGCCAGTAGTATACTAGGGGACTACACAGATACGCAGTATTTT. Protein sequence: CASSILGDYTDTQYF.

V usage is TRBV6-1 and J usage is TRBJ2-1; TRBD2 agrees at 13 bases. J lost 4 bases, V lost 3 bases, and 9 bases had no gene match. This CDR3 has 18 residues. Looked up from germline, CDR1 is MNHNS and CDR2 is SASEGT. DNA for the CDR3: TGTGCCAGCAGTGAGGACCGACTAGCGGGGGGCCGGTACAATGAGCAGTTCTTC. This encodes CASSEDRLAGGRYNEQFF.